This T cell receptor beta chain was obtained from a study of identical twins. With regard to this clonotype: One base away lies a much larger clone, so this may be a sequencing read error.

Germline assignment: CDR1 LGHNA and CDR2 YNFKEQ. The CDR3 totals 15 residues. TCRdb recomputed calls from the 5' RACE reads with MiXCR, one row per CDR3 protein. This table has 1.5 million or so distinct CDR3 sequences, about 32% appearing once. This TCR came from a newborn girl in good health. Sequencing was carried out using cord blood. The chain carries TRBV4-2 and TRBJ2-7; unclear D gene. The chain's CDR3 is CASGQVYLTTYEQYF. Written as DNA, the CDR3 is TGTGCCAGCGGCCAAGTTTACCTTACAACCTACGAGCAGTACTTC.